One sample yielded the 5 T cell receptor beta chains listed below, sequenced in a study of cytotoxic CD8 clonotypes in ibrutinib-treated CLL. Clones were sequenced by immunoSEQ multiplex PCR, and TCRdb holds only the in-frame ones, with some missing. In the table there are some 27,000 clones, approximately 54% of which are singletons. The specimen was PBMCs, collected before ibrutinib treatment. Receptor source: a human donor with chronic lymphocytic leukemia.

The chain is built from TRBV5-1 and TRBJ2-7, with D perhaps given as TRBD1 or TRBD2 (5 bases each). Germline V gives CDR1 SGHRS, CDR2 YFSETQ. The CDR3 sequence is 14 residues long. The V gene lost 1 base and the J gene lost 1 base, with 9 bases spanning the gap. CDR3 region: CASSLMGDSYEQYF. DNA of the CDR3: TGCGCCAGCAGCTTGATGGGGGATTCCTACGAGCAGTACTTC.

This clone was seen a handful of times. The chain uses TRBV2 and TRBJ1-1, with D uncertain. Germline values: CDR1 SNHLY, CDR2 FYNNEI. Deletions cut 6 bases from V and 10 bases from J, with 18 bases between. The CDR3 extends over 13 amino acids. The CDR3 region is CASSRGQAFGAFF. CDR3 bases: TGTGCCAGCAGCCGTGGCCAGGCCTTCGGAGCTTTCTTT. Complete variable domain (other parts from reference TRBV2 and TRBJ1-1): EPEVTQTPSHQVTQMGQEVILRCVPISNHLYFYWYRQILGQKVEFLVSFYNNEISEKSEIFDDQFSVERPDGSNFTLKIRSTKLEDSAMYFCASSRGQAFGAFFGQGTRLTVV.

The chain is built from TRBV9 and TRBJ2-1; D not resolved. Trimming left V 2 bases short and J 5 bases short, with 14 bases between. CDR1 and CDR2 (germline): SGDLS, YYNGEE. This CDR3 spans 15 amino acids. CDR3 bases: TGTGCCAGCAGCGTTCTGGCTAGTCCGAACAATGAGCAGTTCTTC. This encodes CASSVLASPNNEQFF.

The V call is TRBV2, the J call TRBJ1-2, with no clear D. Germline-derived CDR1 and CDR2 are SNHLY and FYNNEI. Trimming shortened V by 7 bases and J by 4 bases, and 19 bases separated the two germline ends. CDR3 length equals 15 residues. Written as DNA, the CDR3 is TGTGCCAGCACCAAGCAAGCGGGGTTGGGCTATGGCTACACCTTC. Residues: CASTKQAGLGYGYTF.

This clone came up a few times. The rearrangement links TRBV5-1 to TRBJ2-2; the D call may be TRBD1 or TRBD2 (6 bases each). This CDR3 is built from 14 residues. The V end was cut by 6 bases, the J end by 6 bases, with 15 bases between. Germline V gives CDR1 SGHRS, CDR2 YFSETQ. As DNA, the CDR3 is TGCGCCAGCACCTTTCCTGGGGGGCCCGGGGAGCTGTTTTTT. Protein product: CASTFPGGPGELFF.